This TCR beta chain was profiled in a study of T cell responses to AZD1222 COVID-19 vaccine (dated by TCRdb to the early 2020s). Regarding the complete study: AZD1222 recipients given second doses at about 4 weeks or at about 12 weeks were pooled, since spike-specific TCR depth and breadth were not found to differ between the two schedules. Trial participants were enrolled by age into subgroups of 18-55, 56-69 and 70-plus years, and 148, 28 and 57 TCR-sequenced participants, respectively, were included in these subgroups. A total of roughly 240 trial participants underwent TCR sequencing, of whom some 210 received two doses of AZD1222 and some 26 received two doses of the MenACWY control vaccine.

Points on this clone: No cognate antigen has been identified for it. Base qualities are not provided; no much larger clone lies one nucleotide away.

Study-wide findings and limitations: Reportedly, close to half of the unique spike-specific TCRs recognized epitopes lying outside the regions that are mutated in the B.1.351 and B.1.1.7 variants. Because no samples from the day 14 peak response were available, repertoires could be characterized only after the peak T cell response. CD4 TCRs associated with the vaccine covered the entire spike protein, and the dominant responses were in regions 160-218 and 743-854. In the small 56-69-year group, the increase in depth fell short of significance, most likely because of low power. Conclusions about previously exposed vaccinees were limited because only 6 or 7 AZD1222 recipients were SARS-CoV-2 seropositive at baseline. Most participants were white British and females outnumbered males, and the authors suggested that clonal diversity may have been underestimated. After two AZD1222 doses, both the breadth and the depth of spike-specific TCRs were significantly higher than at day 0 and than in MenACWY recipients.

Explained via the paper, the time point label denotes: baseline before first vaccination. Vaccinee samples came from UK trials COV001 and COV002, including a single-blind randomized controlled phase 2/3 trial of AZD1222 (ChAdOx1 nCoV-19) in healthy adults. Trial participant PBMC samples were collected at day 0 and day 28 after the second dose for TCRbeta chain sequencing. From cysteine to phenylalanine, the CDR3 is 15 amino acids long. The kept DNA is CDR3 alone, 45 bases in frame from the first base. Trimming at the junction amounts to 5 bases on V and 1 base on J, and the germline ends lie 13 bases apart. The CDR1 and CDR2 encoded by the germline V gene are ENHRY and SYGVKD. The CDR3 regions of human TCRbeta chains were analyzed by immunosequencing. In the original analysis: Repertoire TCRs were matched against a reference library of SARS-CoV-2-specific TCRs generated with the MIRA antigen-specificity platform. Breadth meant the fraction of unique TCRs that were SARS-CoV-2-associated, whereas depth meant the fraction of total T cells that were SARS-CoV-2-associated. Using the MIRA data, each spike-specific TCR was mapped to the spike region that the TCR reacts to and placed in a CD4 or CD8 class. Log10-transformed breadth and depth values were compared by one-way ANOVA with Sidak's multiple comparisons tests. TCRdb retrieved this table from immuneACCESS and kept in-frame rearrangements only. Not all clones are present; in checked studies, unresolved V genes account for under half, and no reason is known for the remainder. That table supplies the V and J calls and clone size; D and trimming were determined from the DNA. The sample table shows more than 95,000 clones, and more than 85% are seen once. The ten largest clones add up to approximately 7.5% of the sample.

This sequence uses TRBV10-3 and TRBJ2-3, with a tentative D gene TRBD1 over 6 matching bases. Sample: peripheral blood, taken on day 0 of AZD1222 vaccination. The receptor was derived from an adult in good health. The CDR3 protein sequence reads: CAISRQVSGTDTQYF. Here is the DNA: TGTGCCATCAGTAGACAGGTCTCGGGCACAGATACGCAGTATTTT.